This is a list of T cell receptor beta chains from one sample in a study of post-analysis software for immune sequencing data. TCRdb reprocessed the PCR reads with MiXCR, giving one entry per CDR3 protein. Of approximately 770,000 distinct CDR3 sequences in the sample, around 46% were seen once. The sample consisted of blood. All receptors come from a girl aged 10 to 17 with multiple sclerosis. The CDR3 runs from the conserved cysteine through the conserved F or W. Fields, in order: V gene, clone size, J gene, D gene, CDR3 protein, CDR3 DNA. A D gene is named only where the DNA matches it firmly. Rows give clone size only sometimes, using once, few, many, or a class for an expanded clone.

V: TRBV7-2
size: few
J: TRBJ1-5
D: NA
CDR3: CASSLVGRDQPQHF
DNA: TGTGCCAGCAGCTTAGTGGGTCGGGATCAGCCCCAGCATTTT

V: TRBV5-1
size: NA
J: TRBJ1-1
D: NA
CDR3: CASSCAGGGTEAFF
DNA: TGCGCCAGCAGCTGCGCGGGGGGAGGCACTGAAGCTTTCTTT

V: TRBV3-1
size: NA
J: TRBJ2-1
D: NA
CDR3: CASSQDPGNEQFF
DNA: TGTGCCAGCAGCCAAGATCCGGGCAATGAGCAGTTCTTC

V: TRBV10-3
size: few
J: TRBJ1-2
D: NA
CDR3: CAISEAGQSSYGYTF
DNA: TGTGCCATCAGTGAGGCAGGACAGAGCTCCTATGGCTACACCTTC

V: TRBV20-1
size: NA
J: TRBJ2-7
D: TRBD1
CDR3: CSAIDRGPSYEQYF
DNA: TGCAGTGCTATCGACAGGGGACCCTCCTACGAGCAGTACTTC

V: TRBV27
size: NA
J: TRBJ2-1
D: NA
CDR3: CASSQDPQWASFF
DNA: TGTGCCAGCAGTCAGGACCCTCAGTGGGCTTCGTTCTTC

V: TRBV4-2
size: NA
J: TRBJ2-6
D: NA
CDR3: CASSQALGSGANVLTF
DNA: TGTGCCAGCAGCCAAGCTCTGGGCAGTGGGGCCAACGTCCTGACTTTC

V: TRBV12-3/TRBV12-4
size: many
J: TRBJ2-1
D: NA
CDR3: CASSRLGNEQFF
DNA: TGTGCCAGCAGCCGTTTGGGTAATGAGCAGTTCTTC

V: TRBV20-1
size: NA
J: TRBJ2-5
D: NA
CDR3: CSARVTGEGETQYF
DNA: TGCAGTGCTAGAGTGACGGGGGAAGGAGAGACCCAGTACTTC

V: TRBV24-1
size: NA
J: TRBJ2-1
D: NA
CDR3: CATSSPSLEGAHNEQFF
DNA: TGTGCCACCAGTTCCCCCTCCCTAGAGGGAGCACACAATGAGCAGTTCTTC